This T cell receptor beta chain comes out of a study of cytomegalovirus exposure and HLA in healthy donors. It was with 60 Vbeta and 13 Jbeta primers that the PCR ran. The data were produced by immunoSEQ multiplex PCR, yet TCRdb's version contains in-frame clones alone and is incomplete. In the table there are 250,000 or so clones, roughly 91% of which are singletons. The sample taken for sequencing was PBMCs. This TCR was sampled from a girl aged 2 to 10 in good health and CMV-seronegative.

This chain's CDR3 is CASSSSSYEQYF. The CDR3 DNA reads as TGTGCCAGCAGTTCCAGCTCCTACGAGCAGTACTTC. V is TRBV6-6 and J is TRBJ2-7; D remains unclear. Trimming removed 4 bases at V and 0 bases at J, with 4 bases between. The CDR3 spans 12 residues. Germline CDR1 and CDR2: MNHNY and SVGAGI (reference sequence).